One sample yielded the 6 T cell receptor beta chains listed below, sequenced in a study of T cells in narcolepsy. The data were produced by immunoSEQ multiplex PCR, yet TCRdb's version contains in-frame clones alone and is incomplete. In the table there are tens of thousands of clones, over 65% of which are singletons. Sample: memory (CD45RA-) CD4+ T cells from blood. These receptor sequences come from a human donor in good health.

The chain employs TRBV5-6 and TRBJ1-6; D is ambiguous. Germline values: CDR1 SGHDT, CDR2 YYEEEE. Trimming took 0 bases from V and 8 from J, leaving 9 bases between them. The CDR3 length is 14 residues. CDR3 in amino acids: CASSLEARDSPLHF. The CDR3 DNA reads as TGTGCCAGCAGCTTGGAGGCCAGAGATTCACCCCTCCACTTT.

This clone appeared a single time. The rearrangement joins TRBV30 to TRBJ2-7; D possibly corresponds to TRBD2 (5 bases). Germline V CDR1 and CDR2: GTSNPN, SVGIG (reference sequence). The length of the CDR3 is 14 residues. The germline V and J ends were trimmed by 0 bases and 5 bases, with 14 bases remaining between them. The CDR3 DNA reads as TGTGCCTGGAGTGTACTTCGGGGATCGAACGAGCAGTACTTC. Translated: CAWSVLRGSNEQYF. Full variable domain (remainder filled in from reference TRBV30 and TRBJ2-7): SQTIHQWPATLVQPVGSPLSLECTVEGTSNPNLYWYRQAAGRGLQLLFYSVGIGQISSEVPQNLSASRPQDRQFILSSKKLLLSDSGFYLCAWSVLRGSNEQYFGPGTRLTVT.

This rearrangement joins TRBV7-8 to TRBJ2-5; 7 bases align to TRBD1. The closer fit of TRBJ2-7 to the DNA end suggests the J call may be wrong. CDR1 and CDR2 (germline): SGHVS, FQNEAQ. CDR3 length equals 14 residues. CDR3 protein: CASSFGTVTYEQYF. DNA of the CDR3: TGTGCCAGCAGCTTTGGGACAGTCACCTACGAGCAGTACTTC.

This chain uses TRBV28 with TRBJ1-6; D gene uncertain. Trimming took 7 bases from V and 7 from J, leaving 8 bases between them. The V gene's germline CDR1 is MDHEN and CDR2 SYDVKM. The CDR3 covers 12 residues. The DNA of the CDR3 is TGTGCCAGCATGGCGGAGAATTCACCCCTCCACTTT. Translation gives CASMAENSPLHF.

The gene calls are TRBV7-9 and TRBJ2-7, with D hard to call. Trimming stripped 2 bases from V and 5 bases from J, with 10 bases between. The germline V gene encodes CDR1 SEHNR and CDR2 FQNEAQ (reference sequence). The CDR3 sequence is 13 residues long. CDR3 coding DNA: TGTGCCAGCAGCTTATGGGGTCCCCACGAGCAGTACTTC. Protein sequence: CASSLWGPHEQYF.

V usage is TRBV13 and J usage is TRBJ1-1, with 8 bases that match TRBD1. Germline values: CDR1 PRHDT, CDR2 FYEKMQ (reference sequence). The CDR3 contains 17 residues. Unmatched junction bases numbered 16, after V lost 6 bases and J lost 4 bases. The CDR3 nucleotides read TGTGCCAGCAGAAGCTACCCAGGGGGCCCTCGGGGCACTGAAGCTTTCTTT. As protein: CASRSYPGGPRGTEAFF.